This TCR beta chain was captured in a study of early T cells in non-severe SARS-CoV-2 infection. For the study at large: Unsorted whole-blood RNA was sequenced in bulk, leaving chains unpaired. Study conclusions and caveats: The matching step, a VDJdb search, favored anti-spike CD8 responses and missed private and CD4 specificities.

This clonotype appeared a few times. Antigen: not known. Unique molecular identifiers tagged individual cDNA molecules. TCRdb reprocessed the 5' RACE reads via MiXCR and lists one record per CDR3 protein. The sample lists 70,000 to 75,000 distinct CDR3 sequences, 9.5% to 15% occurring once. Trimming pared 3 bases from V and 7 bases from J, leaving 8 bases between. CDR1 SGDLS and CDR2 YYNGEE come from the germline V gene. The CDR3 consists of 12 residues. The sequenced material came from whole blood. The rearrangement links TRBV9 to TRBJ1-5, with TRBD1 as a possible D gene (6 bases). The clonotype comes from an adult who was a healthcare worker with PCR-confirmed SARS-CoV-2 infection or an uninfected control (not recorded which). CDR3 DNA sequence: TGTGCCAGCAGCGGGGGGCAGCAGCCCCAGCATTTT. It translates to CASSGGQQPQHF.